A single sample is the source of the 20 T cell receptor beta chains below, sequenced in a study of cytomegalovirus exposure and HLA in healthy donors. The PCR ran on 60 Vbeta and 13 Jbeta primers. Data came from immunoSEQ multiplex PCR; TCRdb stores just in-frame clones and leaves some out. The table lists some 45,000 clones, 70% to 80% of them singletons, with roughly 3.3% in the top ten. The source material was PBMCs. These TCRs come from a woman in her twenties or thirties in good health and CMV-seronegative.

This clone has only a few counts. V is TRBV10-2 and J is TRBJ1-4; D not resolved. Germline loops: CDR1 WSHSY, CDR2 SAAADI. CDR3 length equals 15 residues. Deletions cut 9 bases from V and 6 bases from J, with 20 bases between. CDR3 sequence reads: CASSTLQANDEKLFF. CDR3 nucleotides: TGCGCCAGTAGTACGTTGCAGGCCAACGATGAAAAACTGTTTTTT.

This chain connects TRBV28 to TRBJ1-2; a possible D gene is TRBD1 (5 bases). CDR3 length equals 15 residues. V lost 5 bases and J 6 bases, leaving 19 bases between the germline ends. Germline V gene lookup returns CDR1 MDHEN and CDR2 SYDVKM. This chain's CDR3 is CASSPPAAQEDGYTF. In DNA, the CDR3 is TGTGCCAGCAGTCCACCTGCCGCACAGGAAGATGGCTACACCTTC.

This clone was counted between two and nine times. The chain employs TRBV5-4 and TRBJ1-1, with 8 bases that match TRBD1. With V trimmed by 2 bases and J by 4 bases, 4 bases remained unmatched. CDR1 and CDR2 (germline): SGHNT, YYREEE (reference sequence). This CDR3 region has 14 residues. The CDR3 DNA is TGTGCCAGCAGCTTAGAAACAGGGGGCACTGAAGCTTTCTTT. Translation: CASSLETGGTEAFF.

CDR3 amino acids: CSDPGCGVYGYTF. CDR3 in DNA: TGCAGCGATCCGGGCTGCGGGGTTTATGGCTACACCTTC. The gene calls are TRBV29-1 and TRBJ1-2, with no clear D. Trimming took off 7 bases at V and 5 bases at J, with 17 bases between the two ends. CDR1 is SQVTM, CDR2 ANQGSEA, per germline. The CDR3 is 13 residues long.

In DNA form, the CDR3 reads TGCAGCGCCCTGAGCGGATCCGATCAGCCCCAGCATTTT. This gives the protein CSALSGSDQPQHF. The chain links TRBV29-1 to TRBJ1-5; no clear D gene. Trimming cost V 7 bases and J 5 bases, with 15 bases left between them. CDR3 length: 13 residues. CDR1 is SQVTM, CDR2 ANQGSEA, per germline.

The gene calls are TRBV13 and TRBJ1-2, with 8 bases that match TRBD1. Germline loops: CDR1 PRHDT, CDR2 FYEKMQ (reference sequence). The V and J ends lost 3 bases and 5 bases, in that order; junction bases with no gene match: 5. The CDR3 runs to 14 residues. CDR3 sequence (DNA): TGTGCCAGCAGCTTGGGGACAGGCGGTTATGGCTACACCTTC. It is translated as CASSLGTGGYGYTF.

The chain has TRBV19 and TRBJ2-1, with 7 bases aligning to TRBD2. V lost 0 bases, J lost 9 bases, and 8 bases stayed unmatched. The CDR3 is made up of 15 amino acids. The germline V gene encodes CDR1 LNHDA and CDR2 SQIVND (reference sequence). As DNA, the CDR3 is TGTGCCAGTAGTATAGAAGAGGGAGGGCCGGCTGAGCAGTTCTTC. Its translation: CASSIEEGGPAEQFF.

This clone was counted only a few times. J is TRBJ1-5 and V is TRBV10-3, with 10 positions matching TRBD1. The CDR3 is made up of 15 amino acids. In germline, CDR1 is ENHRY, CDR2 SYGVKD. V shed 4 bases and J 4 bases; nucleotides not matched to a gene: 4. The CDR3 DNA reads as TGTGCCATCAGTGCGACAGGGGGCGGTAATCAGCCCCAGCATTTT. Translating gives CAISATGGGNQPQHF.

J is TRBJ2-3 and V is TRBV29-1; 7 bases are shared with TRBD2. The V gene end was trimmed by 4 bases and the J gene end by 3 bases; junction bases not matched to a gene: 1. Per the germline V gene, CDR1 is SQVTM and CDR2 is ANQGSEA. The CDR3 covers 12 residues. The CDR3 reads CSVVGGTDTQYF. CDR3 nucleotides: TGCAGCGTTGTGGGAGGGACAGATACGCAGTATTTT.

J is TRBJ2-5 and V is TRBV7-3; TRBD2 agrees at 10 bases. This CDR3 is built from 15 residues. Germline V gene sequence: CDR1 SGHTA, CDR2 FQGTGA. Trimming at V came to 4 bases and at J to 1 base, leaving 3 bases not matched to a gene. The CDR3 protein is CASSYSGRAQETQYF. CDR3 nucleotides: TGTGCCAGCAGCTACAGCGGGAGGGCCCAAGAGACCCAGTACTTC.

This chain connects TRBV7-6 to TRBJ2-2, with TRBD2 matching 7 bases. Germline V CDR1 and CDR2: SGHVS, FNYEAQ. The CDR3 consists of 16 residues. Trimming took 5 bases from V and 8 from J; bases not matched to a gene: 14. DNA for the CDR3: TGTGCCAGCAGCGCTAGCGGTCCTACGAGGGCTGGGGAGCTGTTTTTT. It encodes CASSASGPTRAGELFF.

The chain joins TRBV19 to TRBJ2-7; D remains unclear. CDR3 length: 13 amino acids. The V gene lost 0 bases and the J gene lost 3 bases, with 6 bases spanning the gap. CDR1 and CDR2 (germline): LNHDA, SQIVND (reference sequence). The CDR3 DNA follows: TGTGCCAGTAGTATAGACAGATTCTACGAGCAGTACTTC. This encodes CASSIDRFYEQYF. The full variable domain, its missing parts supplied by reference TRBV19 and TRBJ2-7, is DGGITQSPKYLFRKEGQNVTLSCEQNLNHDAMYWYRQDPGQGLRLIYYSQIVNDFQKGDIAEGYSVSREKKESFPLTVTSAQKNPTAFYLCASSIDRFYEQYFGPGTRLTVT.

This chain connects TRBV19 to TRBJ1-1; D gene unclear. The CDR3 is 13 residues long. The V end lost 3 bases, the J end lost 0 bases, and 5 bases lay between the germline ends. Germline CDR1 and CDR2: LNHDA and SQIVND (reference sequence). This chain's CDR3 is CASSIELNTEAFF. The CDR3 nucleotides are TGTGCCAGTAGTATTGAGTTGAACACTGAAGCTTTCTTT.

For the CDR3, the DNA is TGTGCCAGCAGCTTGGATCTAGCGGGAGCCCAAGAGACCCAGTACTTC. Encoded protein: CASSLDLAGAQETQYF. The chain combines TRBV5-4 with TRBJ2-5; 10 bases are shared with TRBD2. The ends lost 0 bases at V and 1 base at J; junction bases unmatched: 3. The CDR3 sequence is 16 residues long. CDR1 and CDR2 (germline): SGHNT, YYREEE (reference sequence).

This clone was recorded a few times. The rearrangement joins TRBV7-9 to TRBJ2-1, with 7 positions matching TRBD1. This CDR3 is built from 14 residues. The J segment lost 6 bases and the V segment lost 8 bases, leaving 10 bases of the junction unmatched. Germline CDR1 SEHNR, CDR2 FQNEAQ (reference sequence). CDR3 sequence reads: CASQKGAGGNEQFF. CDR3 nucleotides: TGTGCCAGCCAAAAGGGGGCAGGCGGCAATGAGCAGTTCTTC.

The chain recombines TRBV5-6 with TRBJ2-5, with D perhaps matching TRBD2 (6 bases). The J call may be mistaken, given a closer DNA end match to TRBJ2-7. Germline V gene sequence: CDR1 SGHDT, CDR2 YYEEEE. This CDR3 has 13 amino acids. DNA of the CDR3: TGTGCCAGCGGGCCGGCAGGGACTTACGAGCAGTACTTC. Protein sequence: CASGPAGTYEQYF.

This clone has more than one count but fewer than ten. The chain links TRBV5-1 to TRBJ1-1; D gene uncertain. Germline V gene sequence: CDR1 SGHRS, CDR2 YFSETQ. CDR3 length: 15 amino acids. Trimming took 1 base from V and 1 from J, leaving 11 bases between them. DNA for the CDR3: TGCGCCAGCAGCTTGTTAGAGGGTGGGAACACTGAAGCTTTCTTT. Amino acids: CASSLLEGGNTEAFF. Looking up the rest from reference TRBV5-1 and TRBJ1-1 gives the full variable domain: KAGVTQTPRYLIKTRGQQVTLSCSPISGHRSVSWYQQTPGQGLQFLFEYFSETQRNKGNFPGRFSGRQFSNSRSEMNVSTLELGDSALYLCASSLLEGGNTEAFFGQGTRLTVV.

This rearrangement joins TRBV7-6 to TRBJ2-7, with D perhaps matching TRBD1 (5 bases). The CDR3 length is 19 residues. The V end lost 5 bases, the J end lost 0 bases, and 26 bases lay between the germline ends. Germline V gives CDR1 SGHVS, CDR2 FNYEAQ. CDR3 residues: CASSPRTPLVARSSYEQYF. The CDR3 coding sequence is TGTGCCAGCAGCCCCAGGACACCTTTAGTGGCTAGGAGCTCCTACGAGCAGTACTTC.

This clone has just a few counts. This sequence joins TRBV15 and TRBJ1-2; 12 nucleotides align to TRBD1. CDR1 and CDR2 (germline): LNHNV, YYDKDF (reference sequence). Trimming at V came to 0 bases and at J to 6 bases, leaving 11 bases not matched to a gene. This CDR3 region has 18 residues. The CDR3 is CATSRDSGTGGPKDGYTF. As DNA, the CDR3 is TGTGCCACCAGCAGAGATTCCGGGACAGGGGGCCCCAAGGATGGCTACACCTTC.

This clone was counted only a few times. This chain uses TRBV18 with TRBJ2-3, with D perhaps TRBD2 (5 bases). The CDR3 runs to 15 residues. Germline V lookup: CDR1 KGHSH, CDR2 LQKENI. The ends were cut back, 4 bases at V and 2 bases at J, with 13 bases in the middle. Here the CDR3 reads CASSRQAASTDTQYF. The CDR3 coding sequence is TGTGCCAGCTCACGGCAAGCGGCGTCCACAGATACGCAGTATTTT.